The 26 T cell receptor beta chains in this list originate from one sample, sequenced in a study of PD-1 blockade in classical Hodgkin lymphoma. Each of the patients experienced relapse following autologous stem cell transplantation, and their brentuximab vedotin exposure differed. Some clones are missing from TCRdb's copy, which holds only in-frame ones; the method was immunoSEQ multiplex PCR. Among under 65,000 clones listed, 75% to 90% were seen once. The sample consisted of peripheral blood mononuclear cells (PBMCs), taken at baseline. The receptors here all came from a human donor with classical Hodgkin lymphoma.

This clone was seen once. The chain links TRBV27 to TRBJ2-7; D unresolved. This CDR3 has 14 residues. From germline, CDR1 is MNHEY and CDR2 SMNVEV (reference sequence). The ends were cut back, 1 base at V and 3 bases at J, with 10 bases in the middle. CDR3 DNA sequence: TGTGCCAGCAGTTTATTGGGCGGAAACTACGAGCAGTACTTC. Translation: CASSLLGGNYEQYF.

The rearrangement uses TRBV6-1 and TRBJ1-2; a possible D gene is TRBD1 (6 bases). In germline, CDR1 is MNHNS, CDR2 SASEGT. Deletions cut 1 base from V and 7 bases from J, with 7 bases between. CDR3 length equals 12 residues. The CDR3 DNA reads TGTGCCAGCAGTGAAGGGGGGCCTGGCTACACCTTC. Amino acids: CASSEGGPGYTF.

The J gene is TRBJ2-2, the V gene TRBV5-4; 8 bases align to TRBD2. Germline V gene lookup returns CDR1 SGHNT and CDR2 YYREEE (reference sequence). V lost 3 bases and J lost 6; bases outside the gene matches: 7. This CDR3 region has 15 residues. The CDR3: CASSSSGGVAGELFF. CDR3 nucleotide sequence: TGTGCCAGCAGCTCCTCGGGGGGGGTGGCCGGGGAGCTGTTTTTT.

The V and J genes are TRBV7-9 and TRBJ1-1; a possible D gene is TRBD1 (5 bases). From germline, CDR1 is SEHNR and CDR2 FQNEAQ (reference sequence). V was clipped by 6 bases and J by 7 bases, with 15 bases between them. CDR3 length: 13 residues. As DNA, the CDR3 is TGTGCCAGCAGTGGGACCGACAGCCTTGAAGCTTTCTTT. Amino acid sequence: CASSGTDSLEAFF.

The genes are TRBV18 and TRBJ1-1; D ambiguous. The V gene lost 5 bases and the J gene lost 4 bases, with 14 bases spanning the gap. The CDR3 totals 14 residues. CDR1 is KGHSH and CDR2 is LQKENI in the germline V gene. The CDR3 loop reads CASSSPIGFTEAFF. The CDR3 nucleotides read TGTGCCAGCTCATCTCCAATCGGGTTCACTGAAGCTTTCTTT.

Regarding this clone: The same CDR3 also results from other DNA sequences found in this sample. The rearrangement joins TRBV4-1 to TRBJ2-5; 10 positions match TRBD1. This CDR3 contains 16 residues. V shed 3 bases and J 5 bases; nucleotides not matched to a gene: 9. Germline V CDR1 and CDR2: MGHRA, YSYEKL. CDR3 in DNA: TGCGCCAGCAGCCAGGGACAGGGGAGGGGTGGGGAGACCCAGTACTTC. It yields the protein CASSQGQGRGGETQYF.

The chain has TRBV19 and TRBJ2-3, with TRBD1 matching over 7 bases. J was trimmed by 5 bases and V by 4 bases; bases with no gene match: 6. Per the germline V gene, CDR1 is LNHDA and CDR2 is SQIVND (reference sequence). The length of the CDR3 is 14 residues. CDR3 in DNA: TGTGCCAGTAGTAGCACCTACAGGGGAGATACGCAGTATTTT. It codes for CASSSTYRGDTQYF. Complete variable domain (other parts from reference TRBV19 and TRBJ2-3): DGGITQSPKYLFRKEGQNVTLSCEQNLNHDAMYWYRQDPGQGLRLIYYSQIVNDFQKGDIAEGYSVSREKKESFPLTVTSAQKNPTAFYLCASSSTYRGDTQYFGPGTRLTVL.

V is TRBV19 and J is TRBJ1-2, with D perhaps matching TRBD1 (6 bases). Germline V gene sequence: CDR1 LNHDA, CDR2 SQIVND (reference sequence). The CDR3 length is 16 residues. Trimming took 0 bases from V and 0 from J, leaving 11 bases between them. The CDR3 nucleotides read TGTGCCAGTAGTATAGACAGGGGACCGACTAACTATGGCTACACCTTC. Translating it yields CASSIDRGPTNYGYTF.

In DNA form, the CDR3 reads TGTGCCAGTAGTATAGATCTTGCTTCTGGGGCCAACGTCCTGACTTTC. This sequence encodes CASSIDLASGANVLTF. The V and J genes are TRBV19 and TRBJ2-6, with D hard to call. CDR3 length: 16 amino acids. The germline gives CDR1 LNHDA, CDR2 SQIVND (reference sequence). Trimming took 0 bases from V and 1 from J, leaving 7 bases between them.

The chain is built from TRBV18 and TRBJ2-5; TRBD1 agrees at 7 bases. This CDR3 region has 18 residues. The germline V gene has CDR1 KGHSH and CDR2 LQKENI. V dropped 2 bases and J dropped 1; count of bases not matched to a gene: 13. The CDR3 is CASSPWKRGRIVQETQYF. For the CDR3, the DNA is TGTGCCAGCTCACCATGGAAGAGGGGGCGAATTGTCCAAGAGACCCAGTACTTC.

This clone has only a few counts. V usage is TRBV6-6 and J usage is TRBJ1-6; D unclear. The length of the CDR3 is 12 residues. Germline V CDR1 and CDR2: MNHNY, SVGAGI (reference sequence). Trimming cost V 6 bases and J 7 bases, with 7 bases left between them. CDR3 in DNA: TGTGCCAGCAGGGGGTACAATTCACCCCTCCACTTT. Protein product: CASRGYNSPLHF.

The chain uses TRBV6-4 and TRBJ2-1; D is unclear. Trimming stripped 0 bases from V and 9 bases from J, with 12 bases between. The CDR3 extends over 14 amino acids. Germline-derived CDR1 and CDR2 are MRHNA and SNTAGT. This CDR3 is CASSDSLLPGEQFF. In DNA form, the CDR3 reads TGTGCCAGCAGTGACTCGCTCCTACCTGGTGAGCAGTTCTTC.

The V and J genes are TRBV14 and TRBJ2-1; 8 nucleotides align to TRBD2. The CDR3 is made up of 16 amino acids. The trim removed 4 bases at V and 5 bases at J, leaving 10 bases unmatched. Looked up from germline, CDR1 is SGHDN and CDR2 is FVKESK. CDR3 sequence (DNA): TGTGCCAGCAGCCCCCTAGCGGGTGGAAGCGACAATGAGCAGTTCTTC. Translation: CASSPLAGGSDNEQFF.

V and J are TRBV27 and TRBJ2-1; D is unclear. V was cut by 6 bases and J by 2 bases, with 5 bases left in between. This CDR3 spans 12 amino acids. The V gene's germline CDR1 is MNHEY and CDR2 SMNVEV (reference sequence). CDR3 region: CASRRTYNEQFF. As DNA, the CDR3 is TGTGCCAGCAGGAGGACCTACAATGAGCAGTTCTTC.

This chain links TRBV7-9 with TRBJ2-5; no clear D. The CDR3 length is 14 residues. V was trimmed by 2 bases and J by 4 bases, leaving 11 bases between them. CDR1 SEHNR and CDR2 FQNEAQ come from the germline V gene (reference sequence). For the CDR3, the DNA is TGTGCCAGCAGCTTAACCGGTACCTTAGAGACCCAGTACTTC. Protein product: CASSLTGTLETQYF.

The rearrangement links TRBV19 to TRBJ2-7; a possible D gene is TRBD1 (5 bases). Trimming shortened V by 4 bases and J by 3 bases, and 13 bases separated the two germline ends. Per the germline V gene, CDR1 is LNHDA and CDR2 is SQIVND (reference sequence). The CDR3 covers 14 residues. The DNA of the CDR3 is TGTGCCAGTAGTAGGAGTGGACAAAACTACGAGCAGTACTTC. It codes for CASSRSGQNYEQYF.

This rearrangement joins TRBV27 to TRBJ1-1; no clear D gene. The CDR3 has 11 amino acids. V was cut by 3 bases and J by 14 bases, with 13 bases left in between. Germline-derived CDR1 and CDR2 are MNHEY and SMNVEV (reference sequence). CDR3 in DNA: TGTGCCAGCAGTTTTGGTGCGGTAGAATTCTTT. Protein: CASSFGAVEFF.

CDR3 region: CASSLTEETQYF. CDR3 DNA: TGTGCCAGCAGCTTAACCGAAGAGACCCAGTACTTC. This rearrangement joins TRBV7-8 to TRBJ2-5; D gene ambiguous. The CDR3 contains 12 residues. CDR1 is SGHVS, CDR2 FQNEAQ, per germline. V was clipped by 2 bases and J by 3 bases, with 4 bases between them.

The chain couples TRBV5-1 to TRBJ2-7, with 9 positions matching TRBD1. The CDR3 consists of 19 residues. Per the germline V gene, CDR1 is SGHRS and CDR2 is YFSETQ. V shed 2 bases and J 2 bases; nucleotides not matched to a gene: 17. Here the CDR3 DNA reads TGCGCCAGCAGCTTATATTCGGGACAGGGTACCCTGCTTCCCTACGAGCAGTACTTC. Translating gives CASSLYSGQGTLLPYEQYF.

The rearrangement uses TRBV28 and TRBJ2-5; the D gene is possibly TRBD1 (6 bases). The CDR3 sequence is 12 residues long. Trimming cost V 6 bases and J 2 bases, with 7 bases left between them. The germline CDR1 and CDR2 sequences are MDHEN and SYDVKM. This CDR3 reads CASRRGQETQYF. The CDR3 DNA sequence: TGTGCCAGCAGGAGGGGGCAAGAGACCCAGTACTTC.

V usage is TRBV4-2 and J usage is TRBJ2-5, with a possible D match to TRBD2 (6 bases). Trimming left V 0 bases short and J 4 bases short, with 18 bases between. The germline CDR1 and CDR2 sequences are LGHNA and YNFKEQ. The CDR3 sequence is 17 residues long. The CDR3 loop reads CASSQDLGGGIGETQYF. The CDR3 region has the DNA TGTGCCAGCAGCCAAGATCTAGGTGGAGGGATTGGAGAGACCCAGTACTTC.

The CDR3 nucleotides read TGCAGCGTTGAAACTGGCGATGGCTACACCTTC. This translates into CSVETGDGYTF. The chain uses TRBV29-1 and TRBJ1-2, with D uncertain. The germline V gene encodes CDR1 SQVTM and CDR2 ANQGSEA. V lost 2 bases, J lost 6 bases, and 7 bases lay in between. The CDR3 is made up of 11 amino acids.

CDR3 DNA: TGTGCCAGCAGTGGTCATCTCAACACCGGGGAGCTGTTTTTT. Translation gives CASSGHLNTGELFF. The chain employs TRBV2 and TRBJ2-2; D not certain. The CDR3 totals 14 residues. V lost 4 bases and J lost 2, with 8 bases in between. The germline V gene has CDR1 SNHLY and CDR2 FYNNEI.

This clone was recorded only once. V usage is TRBV11-3 and J usage is TRBJ1-1, with 8 bases identical to TRBD1. There are 13 residues in the CDR3. Germline CDR1 SGHNT, CDR2 YENEEA. V lost 6 bases and J lost 5; bases outside the gene matches: 5. CDR3 sequence: CASSQGARTEAFF. CDR3 sequence (DNA): TGTGCCAGCAGTCAGGGGGCTCGGACTGAAGCTTTCTTT. Complete variable domain (other parts from reference TRBV11-3 and TRBJ1-1): EAGVVQSPRYKIIEKKQPVAFWCNPISGHNTLYWYLQNLGQGPELLIRYENEEAVDDSQLPKDRFSAERLKGVDSTLKIQPAELGDSAVYLCASSQGARTEAFFGQGTRLTVV.

The chain combines TRBV10-1 with TRBJ2-2; D is ambiguous. Trimming shortened V by 0 bases and J by 7 bases, and 9 bases separated the two germline ends. The CDR3 totals 14 residues. Germline values: CDR1 WNHNN, CDR2 SYGVQD (reference sequence). The CDR3 spells CASSESWKGGELFF. CDR3 sequence (DNA): TGCGCCAGCAGTGAGTCGTGGAAAGGCGGGGAGCTGTTTTTT.

The chain uses TRBV7-6 and TRBJ1-3, with D possibly matching TRBD1 (5 bases). Trimming cost V 5 bases and J 2 bases, with 10 bases left between them. The germline gives CDR1 SGHVS, CDR2 FNYEAQ. The CDR3 contains 14 residues. CDR3 in amino acids: CASSQRGTGNTIYF. The CDR3 DNA reads TGTGCCAGCAGCCAAAGGGGAACTGGAAACACCATATATTTT.